The 15 T cell receptor beta chains in this list originate from one sample, sequenced in a study of blood T cells in healthy people across ages. A second roughly 6 to 11 cycle PCR used barcoded and J-beta primers. Each CDR3 protein gets one entry after TCRdb re-called the 5' RACE reads with MiXCR. The sample includes 980,000 or so distinct CDR3 sequences, around 48% of them seen just once. The sequencing input was blood. These receptors came from a man aged 25-45 years in good health.

This clonotype was found a few times. J is TRBJ1-1 and V is TRBV7-3, with D perhaps TRBD1 (6 bases). The germline V gene has CDR1 SGHTA and CDR2 FQGTGA. This CDR3 contains 15 residues. V was trimmed by 5 bases and J by 5 bases, leaving 18 bases between them. The CDR3 is CASSLLVGGATEAFF. The CDR3 DNA is TGTGCCAGCAGCCTCCTTGTGGGGGGCGCAACTGAAGCTTTCTTT. The variable domain in full, with the rest retrieved from reference TRBV7-3 and TRBJ1-1, is GAGVSQTPSNKVTEKGKYVELRCDPISGHTALYWYRQSLGQGPEFLIYFQGTGAADDSGLPNDRFFAVRPEGSVSTLKIQRTERGDSAVYLCASSLLVGGATEAFFGQGTRLTVV.

The J gene is TRBJ1-2, the V gene TRBV24-1; D not resolved. The CDR3 spans 15 residues. Germline CDR1 and CDR2: KGHDR and SFDVKD. V was clipped by 1 base and J by 2 bases, with 10 bases between them. CDR3 DNA sequence: TGTGCCACCAGTGATTTCCGTGGGAGCAACTATGGCTACACCTTC. Translation gives CATSDFRGSNYGYTF.

This chain joins TRBV20-1 and TRBJ1-4, with 8 bases lining up with TRBD1. The germline V gene encodes CDR1 DFQATT and CDR2 SNEGSKA (reference sequence). The CDR3 is 14 residues long. The V and J ends lost 3 bases and 3 bases, in that order; junction bases with no gene match: 3. The CDR3 spells CSARWDRSNEKLFF. CDR3 bases: TGCAGTGCTAGGTGGGACAGGTCTAATGAAAAACTGTTTTTT.

The sample holds a few counts of this clonotype. V gene TRBV20-1 combines with J gene TRBJ1-1, with TRBD1 matching 9 bases. Unmatched junction bases numbered 9, after V lost 2 bases and J lost 5 bases. Germline-derived CDR1 and CDR2 are DFQATT and SNEGSKA (reference sequence). The CDR3 consists of 15 residues. The CDR3: CSARPPTGGGTEAFF. In DNA, the CDR3 is TGCAGTGCTAGACCTCCGACAGGGGGGGGAACTGAAGCTTTCTTT.

The V and J genes are TRBV7-9 and TRBJ1-2; D is perhaps TRBD1 (5 bases). CDR1 is SEHNR, CDR2 FQNEAQ, per germline (reference sequence). The V end lost 8 bases, the J end lost 8 bases, and 12 bases lay between the germline ends. The CDR3 runs to 11 residues. CDR3 protein: CASVREGGYTF. The CDR3 region has the DNA TGTGCCAGCGTCAGGGAAGGAGGCTACACCTTC.

The V call is TRBV7-9, the J call TRBJ2-5; D is perhaps TRBD1 (7 bases). There are 16 residues in the CDR3. Trimming removed 5 bases from V and 1 base from J, with 17 bases in between. Looked up from germline, CDR1 is SEHNR and CDR2 is FQNEAQ (reference sequence). DNA of the CDR3: TGTGCCAGCAGCGGAGGCGGGACAGATATCCAAGAGACCCAGTACTTC. Amino acids: CASSGGGTDIQETQYF.

The chain employs TRBV27 and TRBJ2-7; no clear D. Germline V CDR1 and CDR2: MNHEY, SMNVEV (reference sequence). V was clipped by 6 bases and J by 2 bases, with 14 bases between them. The CDR3 totals 14 residues. Written as DNA, the CDR3 is TGTGCCAGCAGACGGAGAACGGTCACCTACGAGCAGTACTTC. Amino acids: CASRRRTVTYEQYF.

The rearrangement uses TRBV10-3 and TRBJ2-6; a weak D match, TRBD2 (6 bases). V gave up 7 bases and J gave up 0 bases, with 16 bases separating them. Germline assignment: CDR1 ENHRY and CDR2 SYGVKD. CDR3 length equals 17 residues. The CDR3 DNA reads as TGTGCCATCATGGGTCAGGCGGGACGCTCTGGGGCCAACGTCCTGACTTTC. It translates to CAIMGQAGRSGANVLTF.

Concerning this clonotype: This may arise from a read error, as a much more abundant clone is one base away. The rearrangement links TRBV11-2 to TRBJ2-7; 9 bases are shared with TRBD2. The CDR3 has 16 residues. In germline, CDR1 is SGHAT, CDR2 FQNNGV. The CDR3 reads CASSLVGSGGLYGQYF. The CDR3 coding sequence is TGTGCCAGCAGCTTAGTAGGGAGCGGGGGGTTGTACGGGCAGTACTTC. Variable domain in full (rest from reference TRBV11-2 and TRBJ2-7): EAGVAQSPRYKIIEKRQSVAFWCNPISGHATLYWYQQILGQGPKLLIQFQNNGVVDDSQLPKDRFSAERLKGVDSTLKIQPAKLEDSAVYLCASSLVGSGGLYGQYFGPGTRLTVT.

The chain carries TRBV7-9 and TRBJ2-1, with D tentatively TRBD1 or TRBD2 (6 bases each). The V end lost 5 bases, the J end lost 13 bases, and 24 bases lay between the germline ends. The CDR3 contains 15 residues. CDR1 is SEHNR and CDR2 is FQNEAQ in the germline V gene (reference sequence). This chain's CDR3 is CASSPRGLGQETQFF. The CDR3 DNA reads as TGTGCCAGCAGCCCCCGGGGGCTAGGCCAAGAGACCCAGTTCTTC.

This clonotype showed up just a few times. V is TRBV11-3 and J is TRBJ2-3; D is perhaps TRBD1 or TRBD2 (5 bases each). V lost 5 bases, J lost 2 bases, and 17 bases lay in between. CDR1 SGHNT and CDR2 YENEEA come from the germline V gene. The CDR3 contains 16 residues. This CDR3 reads CASSPGADKVTDTQYF. The CDR3 region has the DNA TGTGCCAGCAGCCCCGGGGCGGACAAGGTCACAGATACGCAGTATTTT.

The rearrangement links TRBV6-2 or TRBV6-3 to TRBJ2-3, with 13 bases aligning to TRBD2. This CDR3 has 17 amino acids. CDR1 is MNHEY and CDR2 is SVGEGT in the germline V gene. J lost 2 bases, V lost 6 bases, and 8 bases had no gene match. The CDR3 is CASSPRGLAGPTDTQYF. CDR3 DNA: TGTGCCAGCAGCCCCCGGGGACTAGCGGGGCCCACAGATACGCAGTATTTT.

This clonotype has at least ten counts. The chain has TRBV29-1 and TRBJ2-5; TRBD1 matches at 9 bases. The CDR3 loop spans 14 amino acids. Germline values: CDR1 SQVTM, CDR2 ANQGSEA. V lost 3 bases to trimming and J lost 3 bases; unmatched junction nucleotides: 5. This chain's CDR3 is CSVDFGTGKETQYF. The CDR3 coding sequence is TGCAGCGTTGACTTCGGGACAGGGAAAGAGACCCAGTACTTC.

The chain couples TRBV15 to TRBJ2-1; 9 bases agree with TRBD2. Germline V lookup: CDR1 LNHNV, CDR2 YYDKDF (reference sequence). The V segment lost 0 bases and the J segment 11 bases; nucleotides outside the gene matches: 5. The CDR3 contains 14 residues. CDR3 region: CATSRDGAGGQQFF. CDR3 coding DNA: TGTGCCACCAGCAGAGATGGAGCGGGGGGTCAGCAGTTCTTC.

This clonotype appeared a few times. V usage is TRBV28 and J usage is TRBJ2-5, with a possible D match to TRBD1 (7 bases). The V end lost 6 bases, the J end lost 3 bases, and 14 bases lay between the germline ends. The germline V gene has CDR1 MDHEN and CDR2 SYDVKM. This CDR3 has 14 residues. This CDR3 reads CASRYTGEEETQYF. In DNA form, the CDR3 reads TGTGCCAGCAGGTATACAGGGGAGGAAGAGACCCAGTACTTC.